Following are 21 T cell receptor beta chains from one sample sequenced in a study of T cells in Graves' hyperthyroidism and ophthalmopathy. RNA transcripts yielded amplified TCR beta CDR3 regions. First-round RT-PCR targeting the TCR CDR3 was performed with the HTBI primer set. TCRdb recomputed calls from the multiplex PCR reads with MiXCR, one row per CDR3 protein. The sample has under 300,000 distinct CDR3 sequences, roughly an eighth seen once. The sequencing input was blood. The receptors were sampled from a middle-aged woman with Graves' hyperthyroidism.

The genes are TRBV27 and TRBJ1-5; TRBD1 might be the D (6 bases). The V gene lost 6 bases and the J gene lost 4 bases, with 10 bases spanning the gap. The CDR3 is made up of 13 amino acids. The germline V gene encodes CDR1 MNHEY and CDR2 SMNVEV (reference sequence). CDR3 bases: TGTGCCAGCAGGGTGGACAGTAATCAGCCCCAGCATTTT. The encoded protein is CASRVDSNQPQHF.

Ten or more counts support this clonotype. The rearrangement joins TRBV3-1 to TRBJ2-1, with 10 bases that match TRBD2. J lost 0 bases, V lost 4 bases, and 6 bases had no gene match. The CDR3 has 17 amino acids. Per the germline V gene, CDR1 is LGHDT and CDR2 is YNNKEL (reference sequence). CDR3 loop: CASSRKREGPSYNEQFF. The CDR3 region has the DNA TGTGCCAGCAGCCGAAAGCGGGAGGGCCCCTCCTACAATGAGCAGTTCTTC.

This clonotype was seen repeatedly, ten times or more. The chain combines TRBV20-1 with TRBJ2-3, with TRBD2 matching over 10 bases. V gave up 1 base and J gave up 6 bases; unmatched junction bases: 10. Germline V gives CDR1 DFQATT, CDR2 SNEGSKA (reference sequence). The CDR3 consists of 16 residues. CDR3 in amino acids: CSARGGSGRPGDTQYF. CDR3 DNA: TGCAGTGCTAGAGGGGGTAGCGGGAGGCCAGGGGATACGCAGTATTTT.

This clonotype was picked up many times. The chain is built from TRBV2 and TRBJ2-6; 11 nucleotides match TRBD1. CDR3 length equals 15 residues. The J segment lost 0 bases and the V segment lost 9 bases, leaving 1 base of the junction unmatched. Germline CDR1 is SNHLY and CDR2 is FYNNEI. The CDR3 DNA reads TGTGCCAGTGGGACAGGGGGCTCTGGGGCCAACGTCCTGACTTTC. As protein: CASGTGGSGANVLTF.

This clonotype was found many times. The gene calls are TRBV3-1 and TRBJ2-1; D not resolved. Trimming removed 2 bases from V and 6 bases from J, with 17 bases in between. Per the germline V gene, CDR1 is LGHDT and CDR2 is YNNKEL (reference sequence). This CDR3 has 16 amino acids. CDR3 bases: TGTGCCAGCAGCCAAATAGCCCAAGGGATACGCAATGAGCAGTTCTTC. Protein product: CASSQIAQGIRNEQFF.

This clonotype was recorded at least ten times. The rearrangement links TRBV7-9 to TRBJ1-2, with 7 bases identical to TRBD1. Germline CDR1 is SEHNR and CDR2 is FQNEAQ (reference sequence). The CDR3 totals 16 residues. V lost 2 bases and J lost 4; bases outside the gene matches: 10. CDR3 DNA: TGTGCCAGCAGCTTATCGACGGAAACAGGGGTCTATGGCTACACCTTC. It translates to CASSLSTETGVYGYTF.

V gene TRBV7-9 combines with J gene TRBJ2-7; 7 positions agree with TRBD1. Germline-derived CDR1 and CDR2 are SEHNR and FQNEAQ (reference sequence). This CDR3 has 13 amino acids. Unmatched junction bases numbered 4, after V lost 5 bases and J lost 3 bases. Here the CDR3 DNA reads TGTGCCAGCAGCGAGGCAGGGGGCTACGAGCAGTACTTC. This translates into CASSEAGGYEQYF.

This clonotype has ten or more counts. The chain carries TRBV6-1 and TRBJ1-5, with D possibly being TRBD1 (6 bases). From germline, CDR1 is MNHNS and CDR2 SASEGT. The CDR3 consists of 14 residues. The V gene lost 6 bases and the J gene lost 2 bases, with 11 bases spanning the gap. The CDR3 is CASSKEGGNQPQHF. In DNA, the CDR3 is TGTGCCAGCAGCAAAGAGGGGGGCAATCAGCCCCAGCATTTT.

This clonotype was recorded many times. This chain joins TRBV12-3 or TRBV12-4 and TRBJ1-2, with a weak D call TRBD1 (6 bases). This CDR3 comprises 14 residues. V was shortened by 7 bases and J by 4 bases, with 16 bases between the two germline ends. The CDR3 here is CASKTSGTLYGYTF. CDR3 sequence (DNA): TGTGCCAGCAAAACCTCCGGGACACTCTATGGCTACACCTTC.

The chain combines TRBV5-1 with TRBJ1-4; D ambiguous. CDR1 and CDR2 (germline): SGHRS, YFSETQ. With 0 bases removed from V and 8 bases from J, the gap between germline ends came to 14 bases. This CDR3 comprises 15 residues. CDR3 coding DNA: TGCGCCAGCAGCTTGGGTGACGGTGGCACAGAAAAACTGTTTTTT. Its translation is CASSLGDGGTEKLFF.

This clonotype occurred many times. J is TRBJ1-1 and V is TRBV20-1; 9 bases agree with TRBD1. Germline trimming cut 2 bases from V and 3 bases from J; bases unmatched to any gene: 4. CDR1 is DFQATT and CDR2 is SNEGSKA in the germline V gene (reference sequence). The CDR3 has 14 residues. The CDR3 protein is CSARSRDRDTEAFF. Written as DNA, the CDR3 is TGCAGTGCTAGATCCCGGGACAGGGACACTGAAGCTTTCTTT.

Regarding this clonotype: The CDR3 ends on some other residue instead of the conserved phenylalanine or tryptophan, so this is likely a read error. This sequence joins TRBV5-1 and TRBJ1-1, with 7 bases matching TRBD1. Looked up from germline, CDR1 is SGHRS and CDR2 is YFSETQ. The CDR3 covers 13 residues. V was pared by 0 bases and J by 5 bases, with 1 base of the junction left unmatched. DNA of the CDR3: TGCGCCAGCAGCTTGGAGACAGGGACTGAAGCTTTCCTT. This translates into CASSLETGTEAFL.

This clonotype was detected ten times or more. V and J are TRBV11-2 and TRBJ1-3, with TRBD1 as a possible D gene (5 bases). Trimming cost V 10 bases and J 0 bases, with 13 bases left between them. Germline V gene sequence: CDR1 SGHAT, CDR2 FQNNGV. The CDR3 is made up of 14 amino acids. For the CDR3, the DNA is TGTGCCACCGAAACCGGGGGCTCTGGAAACACCATATATTTT. It is translated as CATETGGSGNTIYF. Variable domain in full (rest from reference TRBV11-2 and TRBJ1-3): EAGVAQSPRYKIIEKRQSVAFWCNPISGHATLYWYQQILGQGPKLLIQFQNNGVVDDSQLPKDRFSAERLKGVDSTLKIQPAKLEDSAVYLCATETGGSGNTIYFGEGSWLTVV.

The chain links TRBV5-1 to TRBJ2-3; D is undetermined. Germline loops: CDR1 SGHRS, CDR2 YFSETQ. The V end lost 4 bases, the J end lost 2 bases, and 11 bases lay between the germline ends. This CDR3 is 14 amino acids long. CDR3 nucleotide sequence: TGCGCCAGCAGCGTTAAATCGTCCACAGATACGCAGTATTTT. It translates to CASSVKSSTDTQYF.

This clonotype was observed many times. CDR3 DNA sequence: TGCGCCAGCAGTGCCCAGGTCGAGGCCTACGAGCAGTACTTC. This translates into CASSAQVEAYEQYF. The rearrangement links TRBV5-1 to TRBJ2-7; D gene unclear. This CDR3 comprises 14 residues. Looked up from germline, CDR1 is SGHRS and CDR2 is YFSETQ. Trimming stripped 5 bases from V and 2 bases from J, with 14 bases between.

This clonotype was seen repeatedly, ten times or more. This chain uses TRBV27 with TRBJ2-7, with D hard to call. The germline V and J ends were trimmed by 0 bases and 3 bases, with 6 bases remaining between them. The germline V gene encodes CDR1 MNHEY and CDR2 SMNVEV (reference sequence). The CDR3 is 13 residues long. The CDR3 DNA reads as TGTGCCAGCAGTTTATCGCACGGCTACGAGCAGTACTTC. It specifies CASSLSHGYEQYF.

This clonotype was detected a few times. The chain links TRBV28 to TRBJ1-6; D remains unclear. Looked up from germline, CDR1 is MDHEN and CDR2 is SYDVKM. The CDR3 covers 14 residues. V was trimmed by 8 bases and J by 0 bases, leaving 8 bases between them. As DNA, the CDR3 is TGTGCCAGCTCGAAGGGCTCCTATAATTCACCCCTCCACTTT. Protein: CASSKGSYNSPLHF.

This clonotype was detected many times. V usage is TRBV11-2 and J usage is TRBJ2-1, with 7 bases matching TRBD2. The CDR3 totals 16 residues. In germline, CDR1 is SGHAT, CDR2 FQNNGV. J was trimmed by 0 bases and V by 3 bases; bases with no gene match: 5. The CDR3 here is CASSFMPGGSYNEQFF. The CDR3 DNA reads TGTGCCAGCAGCTTCATGCCGGGAGGCTCCTACAATGAGCAGTTCTTC.

This clonotype was recorded at least ten times. The genes are TRBV6-1 and TRBJ1-2; 9 nucleotides match TRBD1. This CDR3 spans 15 amino acids. From germline, CDR1 is MNHNS and CDR2 SASEGT. The V and J ends lost 5 bases and 7 bases, in that order; junction bases with no gene match: 11. CDR3 sequence reads: CASSNPGQGVGGYTF. The CDR3 DNA sequence: TGTGCCAGCAGTAATCCGGGACAGGGTGTTGGTGGCTACACCTTC.

The V gene is TRBV20-1, the J gene TRBJ2-1; TRBD1 might be the D (6 bases). The CDR3 loop spans 12 amino acids. Per germline, CDR1 DFQATT and CDR2 SNEGSKA (reference sequence). The V end was cut by 3 bases, the J end by 10 bases, with 13 bases between. The CDR3 DNA reads as TGCAGTGCTAGGGGCAGGGGACACGAGCAGTTCTTC. Translated, it gives CSARGRGHEQFF.

This chain connects TRBV27 to TRBJ2-5; tentatively, D is TRBD1 (7 bases). The CDR3 is made up of 15 amino acids. The ends were cut back, 4 bases at V and 3 bases at J, with 15 bases in the middle. The germline gives CDR1 MNHEY, CDR2 SMNVEV (reference sequence). Written as DNA, the CDR3 is TGTGCCAGCAGTTCGGAGGGGGCTCCAGAAGAGACCCAGTACTTC. It specifies CASSSEGAPEETQYF.